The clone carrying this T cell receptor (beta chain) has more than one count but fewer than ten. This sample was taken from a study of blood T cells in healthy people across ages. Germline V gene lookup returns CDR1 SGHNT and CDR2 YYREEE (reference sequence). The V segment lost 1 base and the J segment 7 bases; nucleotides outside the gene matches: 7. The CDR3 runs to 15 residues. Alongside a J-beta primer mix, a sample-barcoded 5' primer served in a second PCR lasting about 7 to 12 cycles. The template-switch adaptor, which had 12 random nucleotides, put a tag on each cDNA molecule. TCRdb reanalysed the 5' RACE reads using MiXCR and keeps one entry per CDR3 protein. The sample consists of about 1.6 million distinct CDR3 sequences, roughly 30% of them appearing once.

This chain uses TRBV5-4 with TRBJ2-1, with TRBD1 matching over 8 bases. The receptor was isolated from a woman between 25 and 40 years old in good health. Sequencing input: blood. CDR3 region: CASSLRDRSGNEQFF. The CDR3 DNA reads TGTGCCAGCAGCTTGCGGGACAGGTCCGGGAATGAGCAGTTCTTC.